A selection of T cell receptor beta chains follows, all from one sample in a study of identical twins. TCRdb re-called the 5' RACE reads with MiXCR, one entry per CDR3 protein. The sample includes over 250,000 distinct CDR3 sequences, roughly 9.7% of them seen just once. This sample was also put to use in a study of yellow fever vaccine responses in identical twins.

Sequencing was performed on CD8+ T cells sorted from blood. The receptor set was obtained from a woman aged 18-29 years in good health. The CDR3 runs from the conserved cysteine through the conserved F or W. Clone size, where shown, is once, few, many, or a class for clones that have expanded.

cdr3_length v_call clone_size cdr3_aa
13 TRBV12-3/TRBV12-4 many CASRMGLHNEQFF
13 TRBV29-1 few CSVLTGGTGELFF
17 TRBV27 . CASSNLPGLTPQETQYF
14 TRBV20-1 few CSARDTLANYEQYF
12 TRBV29-1 few CSVEDEGPGYTF
15 TRBV20-1 many CSARDGTGGDQPQHF
17 TRBV4-3 . CASSQEPYPGGNYEQYF
13 TRBV7-3 many CASSLEMNTEAFF
14 TRBV10-3 many CAINPGQALDEQYF
15 TRBV7-9 few CASSPNYRGSYEQYF
13 TRBV12-3/TRBV12-4 many CASSLAGVGEQFF
14 TRBV24-1 . CATSDRDRDHEQFF
20 TRBV4-3 . CASSHRALAGEGISTDTQYF
15 TRBV4-3 . CASSQVWQGADTQYF
16 TRBV4-1 many CASSQDQGMSGNEQFF
18 TRBV21-1 many CASSNATSGRANTGELFF
19 TRBV27 . CASSTTGLAGGSNYNEQFF
14 TRBV28 many CASRPAEYQETQYF
14 TRBV6-2/TRBV6-3 few CASSYISSPYEQYF
15 TRBV9 . CASSPGQHMNTEAFF
19 TRBV11-1 . CASSLSSPGGGGIAGELFF
17 TRBV14 few CASSQDPPMTVAYEQYF
16 TRBV7-7 . CASRAEVGGSEQTQYF
17 TRBV20-1 . CSARDRNVGPSSYEQYF
12 TRBV30 few CAGANQAYEQYF
13 TRBV20-1 . CSARGIQQETQYF
17 TRBV11-2 few CASSLGPDFSYNYGYTF
16 TRBV6-5 many CASSYSRRGTPYEQYF
13 TRBV20-1 many CSAGMRLAAWQFF
13 TRBV15 many CATSRGSYNEQFF
13 TRBV20-1 many CSAREASNTEAFF
15 TRBV6-5 many CASSYSSASTYEQYF
14 TRBV6-4 many CASSDSVHTGELFF
16 TRBV7-3 many CASSLVAGVSYNEQFF
16 TRBV6-4 few CASSDKGLAGSGELFF
15 TRBV20-1 few CSARDGTSGINEQFF
17 TRBV11-2 many CASSAGTSGGATDTQYF
16 TRBV27 few CASSELGLAGLNEQFF
19 TRBV4-3 few CASSQDWTGGLSGANVLTF
16 TRBV12-3/TRBV12-4 few CASSSPPGQGKETQYF
13 TRBV20-1 . CSARRTDSYEQYF
17 TRBV12-3/TRBV12-4 many CASSSTSAVGIYYEQYF
13 TRBV7-2 . CASRGQGAGEQYF
16 TRBV20-1 . CSASESSGVMTDTQYF
16 TRBV19 few CASSTDLGLAGDTQYF
15 TRBV20-1 many CSARDGGWVGQPQHF
17 TRBV3-1 . CASSPALRSRLNTEAFF
14 TRBV15 many CATSLAPVSYEQYF
12 TRBV7-9 many CASSLQGSVLHF
17 TRBV6-2/TRBV6-3 few CASSYLPQGEIPYEQYF
12 TRBV29-1 few CSVGSPSDEQFF
18 TRBV20-1 . CSASQFGDRVLYNSPLHF
14 TRBV28 many CASSGTSGGFEQYF
17 TRBV6-1 . CASSEAVGTLAKNIQYF
14 TRBV4-1 many CASSQDGTGVEQYF
16 TRBV12-5 . CASGIFVGGRDETQYF
14 TRBV5-4 few CASSSLAEQETQYF
14 TRBV15 . CATSRGGGQETQYF
13 TRBV3-1 . CASPPRERGEQYF
15 TRBV11-2 . CASLSLGQGRQTQYF